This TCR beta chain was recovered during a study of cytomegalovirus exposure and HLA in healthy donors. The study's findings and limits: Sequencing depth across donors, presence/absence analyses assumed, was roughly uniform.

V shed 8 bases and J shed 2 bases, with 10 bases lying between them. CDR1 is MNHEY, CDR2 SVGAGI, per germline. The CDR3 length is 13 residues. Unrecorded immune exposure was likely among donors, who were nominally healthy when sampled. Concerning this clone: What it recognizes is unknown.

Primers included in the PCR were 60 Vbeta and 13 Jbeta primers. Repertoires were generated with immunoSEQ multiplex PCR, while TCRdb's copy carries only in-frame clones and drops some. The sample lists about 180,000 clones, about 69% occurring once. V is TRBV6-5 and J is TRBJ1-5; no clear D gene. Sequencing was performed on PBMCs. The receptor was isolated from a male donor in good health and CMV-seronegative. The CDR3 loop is CASRLRGNQPQHF. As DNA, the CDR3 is TGTGCCAGCCGATTGAGGGGCAATCAGCCCCAGCATTTT.